This section outlines one T cell receptor beta chain sequence together with its context. Its antigen is unidentified. All sequencing subjects had displayed CD8+CD57+ cell expansion on flow cytometry. No patient had been given any therapy when blood was sampled. Profiles of TCR beta VDJ and CDR3 were generated from a genomic DNA template. From the reads, TCRdb called clonotypes with MiXCR, one entry per CDR3 protein. The table includes fewer than 200,000 distinct CDR3 sequences, nearly 50% detected once. The sample comes from a study of CD8+CD57+ T cells in acquired aplastic anemia. Study-wide results and caveats: Some 30 was the count of CD8+ CDR3 sequences that patients shared with controls.

CDR3 length equals 15 residues. Per germline, CDR1 GTSNPN and CDR2 SVGIG (reference sequence). V was cut by 3 bases and J by 6 bases, with 17 bases left in between. The sequence was obtained from a human donor with aplastic anemia. The sample comprised sorted CD4+, CD8+, or CD8+CD57+ T cells (not recorded which) from PBMCs. The rearrangement joins TRBV30 to TRBJ1-4, with TRBD1 as a possible D gene (6 bases). The CDR3 DNA reads as TGTGCCTGGAGCCTAGGGGGGGCACGCTATGAAAAACTGTTTTTT. This translates into CAWSLGGARYEKLFF.